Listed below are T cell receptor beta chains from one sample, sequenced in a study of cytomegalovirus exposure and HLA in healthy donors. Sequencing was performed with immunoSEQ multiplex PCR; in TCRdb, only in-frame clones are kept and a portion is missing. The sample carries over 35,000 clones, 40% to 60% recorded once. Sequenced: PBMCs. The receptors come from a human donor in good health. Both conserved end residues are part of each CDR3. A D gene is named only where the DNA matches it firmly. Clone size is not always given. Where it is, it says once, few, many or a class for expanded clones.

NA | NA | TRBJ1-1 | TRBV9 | TGTGCCAGCAGCCCTAGGTTGAGCAACACTGAAGCTTTCTTT | CASSPRLSNTEAFF
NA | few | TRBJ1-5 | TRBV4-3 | TGCGCCAGCAGCCAAGAAGGAGGGAAGGGAGAGGAGGGCAATCAGCCCCAGCATTTT | CASSQEGGKGEEGNQPQHF
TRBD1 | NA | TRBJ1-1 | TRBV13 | TGTGCCAGCAGCTTAAACAGGGGACAAGCTTTCTTT | CASSLNRGQAFF
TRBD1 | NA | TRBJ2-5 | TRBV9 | TGTGCCAGCAGCGCCCGCATCGGGACAGGGGCCGGGGAGCAGTACTTC | CASSARIGTGAGEQYF
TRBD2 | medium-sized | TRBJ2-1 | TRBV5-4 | TGTGCCAGCAGCCTGGGACTAGCGGGAAGGAATGAGCAGTTCTTC | CASSLGLAGRNEQFF
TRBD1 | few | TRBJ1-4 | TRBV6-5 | TGTGCCAGCAGTTTCCCGGGACAGGGGGCCGGAAAACTGTTTTTT | CASSFPGQGAGKLFF
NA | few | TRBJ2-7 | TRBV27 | TGTGCCAGCAGTTTAGGGAGGACCTACGAGCAGTACTTC | CASSLGRTYEQYF
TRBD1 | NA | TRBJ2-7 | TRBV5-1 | TGCGCCAGCAGCTTGGGAGACAGGGTTGTCAACGAGCAGTACTTC | CASSLGDRVVNEQYF
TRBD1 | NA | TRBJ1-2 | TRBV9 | TGTGCCAGCAGCGCTATACTTGGACAGGGCGGGAATGGCTACACCTTC | CASSAILGQGGNGYTF
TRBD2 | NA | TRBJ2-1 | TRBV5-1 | TGCGCCAGCAGCCCCACTAGCGGGGGGCTCTACAATGAGCAGTTCTTC | CASSPTSGGLYNEQFF
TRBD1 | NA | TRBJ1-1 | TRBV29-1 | TGCAGCGCTGGTAACAGGGGAAGTGGGAACACTGAAGCTTTCTTT | CSAGNRGSGNTEAFF
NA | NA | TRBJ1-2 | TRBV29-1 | TGCAGCGTTACGGGTCAGGGGCATGGCTACACCTTC | CSVTGQGHGYTF
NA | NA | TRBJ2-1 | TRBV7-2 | TGTGCCAGCAGCTTAGAGCCTTACTACAATGAGCAGTTCTTC | CASSLEPYYNEQFF
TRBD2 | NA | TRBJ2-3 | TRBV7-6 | TGTGCCAGCAGCTTAGAGGCTAGCGGGGGGTACACTAGCACAGATACGCAGTATTTT | CASSLEASGGYTSTDTQYF
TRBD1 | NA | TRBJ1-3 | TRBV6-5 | TGTGCCAGCAGTCGTAGGGGGCCGTCTGGAAACACCATATATTTT | CASSRRGPSGNTIYF
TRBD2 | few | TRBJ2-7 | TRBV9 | TGTGCCAGCAGCAGACTAGCGGGATCTTACGAGCAGTACTTC | CASSRLAGSYEQYF
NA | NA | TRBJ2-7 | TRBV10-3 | TGTGCCATCGGTGGTAGGACAGATTCGGGGGAGCAGTACTTC | CAIGGRTDSGEQYF
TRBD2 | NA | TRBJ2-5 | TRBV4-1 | TGCGCCAGCAGCCAAGATTTTCCTAGCGGGTTCCAAGAGACCCAGTACTTC | CASSQDFPSGFQETQYF
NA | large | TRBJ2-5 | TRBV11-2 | TGTGCCAGCAGCTCCCAACAGGGAGGGTGGGAGACCCAGTACTTC | CASSSQQGGWETQYF
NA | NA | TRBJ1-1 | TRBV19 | TGTGCCAGTAAAACAGGGAGTTTTTTTCGGGGCACTGAAGCTTTCTTT | CASKTGSFFRGTEAFF
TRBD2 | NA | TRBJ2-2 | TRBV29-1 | TGCAGCGTTCGCGGGAGCTCGGACACCGGGGAGCTGTTTTTT | CSVRGSSDTGELFF
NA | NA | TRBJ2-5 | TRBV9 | TGTGCCAGCAGCGTAACTGCCGAAAGCCAAGAGACCCAGTACTTC | CASSVTAESQETQYF
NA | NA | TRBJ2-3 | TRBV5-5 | TGTGCCAGCAGCGGCCGGGGAACCACAGATACGCAGTATTTT | CASSGRGTTDTQYF
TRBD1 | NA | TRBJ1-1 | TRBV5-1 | TGCGCCAGCAGCCCCCCAGGGGGCACTGAAGCTTTCTTT | CASSPPGGTEAFF
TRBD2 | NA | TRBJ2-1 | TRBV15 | TGTGCCACCAGCAGGGGACTAGCGGGAGGGAGCGATGAGCAGTTCTTC | CATSRGLAGGSDEQFF
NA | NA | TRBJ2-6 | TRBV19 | TGTGCCAGTAGGGGGCGTGCGGCCCAAGGCCTCTCTGGGGCCAACGTCCTGACTTTC | CASRGRAAQGLSGANVLTF
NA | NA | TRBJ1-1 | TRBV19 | TGTGCCAGTAGGGGAGCACAATCATTGAGGGCTGAAGCTTTCTTT | CASRGAQSLRAEAFF
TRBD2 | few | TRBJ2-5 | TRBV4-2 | TGTGCCAGCAGCCAAGGGACTAGCGGGACAGAGACCCAGTACTTC | CASSQGTSGTETQYF
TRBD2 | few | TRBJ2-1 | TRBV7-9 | TGTGCCAGCAGCTTCTATCGACTAGCGGGCCGTAATGAGCAGTTCTTC | CASSFYRLAGRNEQFF
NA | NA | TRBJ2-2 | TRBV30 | TGTGCCTGGAATCCTTCATTTCGGTCCAGGGAGCTGTTTTTT | CAWNPSFRSRELFF
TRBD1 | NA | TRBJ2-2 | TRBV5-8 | TGTGCCAGCAGCGTTGACAGGGGAGGTTCCGGGGAGCTGTTTTTT | CASSVDRGGSGELFF
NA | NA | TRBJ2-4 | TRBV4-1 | TGCGCCAGCAGGCCCCGGGACAAAAACATTCAGTACTTC | CASRPRDKNIQYF
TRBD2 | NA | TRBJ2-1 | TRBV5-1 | TGCGCCAGCAAAACCCCCGGACTAGCGGGGGGGAGCTCCTACAATGAGCAGTTCTTC | CASKTPGLAGGSSYNEQFF
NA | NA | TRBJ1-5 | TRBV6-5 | TGTGCCAGCAGTATGGCAGGGCCCCAGCCCCAGCATTTT | CASSMAGPQPQHF
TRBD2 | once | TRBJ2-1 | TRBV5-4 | TGTGCCAGCAGCCCCTGGTTAGCGGGTGTGTCCTACAATGAGCAGTTCTTC | CASSPWLAGVSYNEQFF
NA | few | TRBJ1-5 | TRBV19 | TGTGCCAGTACCAGCGGGACTGCCGGCAATCAGCCCCAGCATTTT | CASTSGTAGNQPQHF
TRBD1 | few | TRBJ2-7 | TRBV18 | TGTGCCAGCTCACTACAGGGGGCGCGCGAGCAGTACTTC | CASSLQGAREQYF
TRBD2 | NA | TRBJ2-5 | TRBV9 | TGTGCCAGCAGCGTAGGAGCCGGCGGGGGGGCTGTGGAGCAGTACTTC | CASSVGAGGGAVEQYF
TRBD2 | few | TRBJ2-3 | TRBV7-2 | TGTGCCAGCGCTAGCGGGGGCTGGGGAGATACGCAGTATTTT | CASASGGWGDTQYF
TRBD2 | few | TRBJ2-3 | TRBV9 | TGTGCCAGCAGCACCCCCGGGACTAGCGAAGATACGCAGTATTTT | CASSTPGTSEDTQYF
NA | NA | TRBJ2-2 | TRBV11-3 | TGTGCCAGCAGCTTAGGTCCAAACACCGGGGAGCTGTTTTTT | CASSLGPNTGELFF
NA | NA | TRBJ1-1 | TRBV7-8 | TGTGCCAGCAGCTTAGGGGGGGTGTTCGGCACTGAAGCTTTCTTT | CASSLGGVFGTEAFF
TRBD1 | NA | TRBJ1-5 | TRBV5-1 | TGCGCCAGCAGCCGGGGACAGGGACGGAATCAGCCCCAGCATTTT | CASSRGQGRNQPQHF
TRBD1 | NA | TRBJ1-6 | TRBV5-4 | TGTGCCAGCAGATGGGACAGTAATTCACCCCTCCACTTT | CASRWDSNSPLHF
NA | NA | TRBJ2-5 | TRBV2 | TGTGCCAGCAGTGAAGTCGGGACCCAGTACTTC | CASSEVGTQYF
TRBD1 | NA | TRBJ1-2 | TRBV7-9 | TGTGCCAGCAGCTTAGTAGACAGGGACTCTGATGGCTACACCTTC | CASSLVDRDSDGYTF
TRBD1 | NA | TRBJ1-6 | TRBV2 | TGTGCCAGCAGTGAAACCGGGACAGAAGAAACACCCCTCCACTTT | CASSETGTEETPLHF
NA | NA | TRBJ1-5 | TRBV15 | TGTGCCACCAGCAGAGGAGGAATAAGCTTTCAGCCCCAGCATTTT | CATSRGGISFQPQHF
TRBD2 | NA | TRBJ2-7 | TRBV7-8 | TGTGCCAGCAATCCCCTCCAGACCGGGAGGGGAACATACTACGAGCAGTACTTC | CASNPLQTGRGTYYEQYF
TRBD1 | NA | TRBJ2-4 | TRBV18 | TGTGCCAGCTCGCCACAGGGCCCCGGGACAGGGCGGAACATTCAGTACTTC | CASSPQGPGTGRNIQYF
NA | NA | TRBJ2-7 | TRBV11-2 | TGTGCCAGCAGCGGACACCGCAGGGAGCAGTACTTC | CASSGHRREQYF
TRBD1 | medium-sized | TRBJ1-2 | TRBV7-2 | TGTGCCAGCACCCGGGACAGGGGAGGCTATGGCTACACCTTC | CASTRDRGGYGYTF
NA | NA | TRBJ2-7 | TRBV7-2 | TGTGCCAGCAAAGGGAGTCGTTTTTCCTACGAGCAGTACTTC | CASKGSRFSYEQYF
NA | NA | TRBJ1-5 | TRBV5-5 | TGTGCCAGCAGCTTGGATATTTTTCGCGGTCAGCCCCAGCATTTT | CASSLDIFRGQPQHF
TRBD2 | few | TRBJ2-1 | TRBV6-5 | TGTGCCAGCAGTTCCGGGACTAGGGGGTTCTTC | CASSSGTRGFF
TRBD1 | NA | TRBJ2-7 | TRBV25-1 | TGTGCCAGCAGTGACCGAGGGACAGCTCGCTACGAGCAGTACTTC | CASSDRGTARYEQYF
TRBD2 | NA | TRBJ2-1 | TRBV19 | TGTGCCAGTCAAGCCTCCAGCGGGAGTCCCTCCCCCCACAATGAGCAGTTCTTC | CASQASSGSPSPHNEQFF
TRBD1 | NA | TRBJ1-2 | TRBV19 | TGTGCCAGTAGCAACACAGGGGTTTATGGCTACACCTTC | CASSNTGVYGYTF
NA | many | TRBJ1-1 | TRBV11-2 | TGTGCCAGCAGCCAAGGAGGGTTGGGAGGTCACACTGAAGCTTTCTTT | CASSQGGLGGHTEAFF